The sequence of this T cell receptor (beta chain) was determined in a study of blood T cell repertoires in COVID-19. The wider study: Donors in the United States, Italy and Spain gave samples during acute or convalescent COVID-19.

Sequencing was performed with immunoSEQ multiplex PCR; in TCRdb, only in-frame clones are kept and a portion is missing. The table records 100,000 to 150,000 clones, 88% of them present only once. V was cut by 5 bases and J by 4 bases, with 8 bases left in between. In germline, CDR1 is MNHNY, CDR2 SVGAGI (reference sequence). The CDR3 runs 13 residues. Material for sequencing was peripheral blood. This receptor was taken from a human donor in a cohort sampled during active COVID-19. This chain joins TRBV6-6 and TRBJ2-2; a possible D gene is TRBD2 (5 bases). The CDR3 reads CASSPGITGELFF. DNA of the CDR3: TGTGCCAGCAGTCCCGGGATCACCGGGGAGCTGTTTTTT.